The 2 T cell receptor beta chains below come from one sample, sequenced in a study of blood T cell repertoires in COVID-19. Generated by immunoSEQ multiplex PCR, the TCRdb table keeps only in-frame clones and is missing some. Among about 120,000 clones listed, approximately 78% were seen once. The sequenced material came from peripheral blood. The receptor source for this set is a man aged 65 to 85 with acute or convalescent COVID-19.

The rearrangement uses TRBV10-3 and TRBJ1-2, with a weak D call TRBD1 (5 bases). Germline CDR1 is ENHRY and CDR2 is SYGVKD. The CDR3 length is 12 residues. V lost 10 bases and J lost 0, with 9 bases in between. The CDR3 coding sequence is TGTGCCACCCGACAGACTAACTATGGCTACACCTTC. Translating it yields CATRQTNYGYTF.

The V gene is TRBV21-1, the J gene TRBJ1-4; the DNA was not compared with TRBD1, the D call given in the table. TRBV21-1 is a pseudogene. The CDR3 is 20 amino acids. CDR3 sequence reads: CASSKRSGTTDSATNEKLFF. CDR3 DNA: TGTGCCAGCAGCAAACGGTCCGGGACAACCGATTCGGCAACTAATGAAAAACTGTTTTTT.